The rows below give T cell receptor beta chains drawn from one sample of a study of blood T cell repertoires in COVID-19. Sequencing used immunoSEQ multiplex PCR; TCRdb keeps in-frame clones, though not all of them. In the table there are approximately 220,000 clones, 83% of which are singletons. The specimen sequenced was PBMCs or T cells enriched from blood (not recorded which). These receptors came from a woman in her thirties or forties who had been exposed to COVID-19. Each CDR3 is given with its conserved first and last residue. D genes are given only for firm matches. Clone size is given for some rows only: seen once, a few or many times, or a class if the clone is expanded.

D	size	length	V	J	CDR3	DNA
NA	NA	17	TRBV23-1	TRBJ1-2	CASSHPETRDTYYGYTF	TGCGCCAGCAGTCACCCAGAAACCCGGGACACGTATTATGGCTACACCTTC
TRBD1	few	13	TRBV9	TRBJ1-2	CASSPDRGNGYTF	TGTGCCAGCAGCCCCGACAGGGGGAATGGCTACACCTTC
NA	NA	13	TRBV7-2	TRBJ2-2	CASSVLGAGELFF	TGTGCCAGCAGCGTTCTAGGGGCCGGGGAGCTGTTTTTT
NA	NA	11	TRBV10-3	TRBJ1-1	CATTATGGAFF	TGTGCCACTACGGCAACGGGGGGGGCTTTCTTT
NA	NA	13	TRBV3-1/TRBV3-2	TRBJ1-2	CASSLARSSGYTF	TGTGCCAGCAGCCTGGCCAGGTCTAGCGGCTACACCTTC
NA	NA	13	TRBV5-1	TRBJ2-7	CASSLEGSYEQYF	TGCGCCAGCAGCTTGGAGGGGTCCTACGAGCAGTACTTC
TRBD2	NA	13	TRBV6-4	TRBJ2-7	CASRETSWNEQYF	TGTGCCAGCAGGGAGACTAGCTGGAACGAGCAGTACTTC
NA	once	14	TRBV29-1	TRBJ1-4	CSVGSGQTNEKLFF	TGCAGCGTTGGTTCCGGACAGACTAATGAAAAACTGTTTTTT
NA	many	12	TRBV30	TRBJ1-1	CAWSGRGFEAFF	TGTGCCTGGAGTGGGAGAGGATTTGAAGCTTTCTTT
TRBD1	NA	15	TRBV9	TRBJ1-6	CASSVGETGDAPLHF	TGTGCCAGCAGCGTAGGGGAGACAGGGGATGCACCCCTCCACTTT
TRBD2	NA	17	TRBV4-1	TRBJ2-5	CASSHRSGSLSQETQYF	TGCGCCAGCAGCCATCGGAGCGGGAGCCTAAGCCAAGAGACCCAGTACTTC
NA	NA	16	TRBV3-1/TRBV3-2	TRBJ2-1	CASSHDRPKAYNEQFF	TGTGCCAGCAGCCACGACAGGCCGAAGGCTTACAATGAGCAGTTCTTC
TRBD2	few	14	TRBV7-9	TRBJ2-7	CASSTGLAGSEQYF	TGTGCCAGCAGCACGGGACTAGCGGGGAGCGAGCAGTACTTC
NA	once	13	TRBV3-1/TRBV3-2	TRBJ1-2	CASSPDINYGYTF	TGTGCCAGCAGCCCCGACATTAACTATGGCTACACCTTC
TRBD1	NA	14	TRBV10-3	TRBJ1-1	CAISEPRQGTEAFF	TGTGCCATCAGTGAACCCCGACAGGGGACTGAAGCTTTCTTT
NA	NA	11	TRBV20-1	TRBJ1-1	CSASMANEAFF	TGCAGTGCTAGCATGGCCAATGAAGCTTTCTTT
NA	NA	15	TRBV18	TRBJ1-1	CASSPRGEGGPEAFF	TGTGCCAGCTCACCGCGCGGCGAGGGCGGCCCTGAAGCTTTCTTT
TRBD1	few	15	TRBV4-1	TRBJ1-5	CASSSRQGGNQPQHF	TGCGCCAGCAGCTCCCGACAGGGCGGCAATCAGCCCCAGCATTTT
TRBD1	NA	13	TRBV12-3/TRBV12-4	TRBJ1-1	CASSFRTGGEAFF	TGTGCCAGCAGTTTCCGGACAGGAGGCGAAGCTTTCTTT
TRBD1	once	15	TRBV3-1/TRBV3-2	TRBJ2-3	CASSDDRVRTDTQYF	TGTGCCAGCAGCGATGACAGGGTCCGAACAGATACGCAGTATTTT
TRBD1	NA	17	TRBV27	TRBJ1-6	CASSLFGSGGKNSPLHF	TGTGCCAGCAGTTTATTTGGGTCAGGGGGCAAAAATTCACCCCTCCACTTT
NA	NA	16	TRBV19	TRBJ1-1	CASSILFPGKEAEAFF	TGTGCCAGTAGTATATTGTTCCCCGGGAAGGAGGCTGAAGCTTTCTTT
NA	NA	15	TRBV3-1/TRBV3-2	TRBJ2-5	CASSYDSDGQETQYF	TGTGCCAGCAGCTACGACAGTGATGGGCAAGAGACCCAGTACTTC
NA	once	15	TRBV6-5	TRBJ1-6	CASSDSQGQNSPLHF	TGTGCCAGCAGTGACTCACAGGGCCAAAATTCACCCCTCCACTTT
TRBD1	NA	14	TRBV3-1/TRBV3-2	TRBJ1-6	CASSPGQENSPLHF	TGTGCCAGCAGCCCGGGACAGGAAAATTCACCCCTCCACTTT
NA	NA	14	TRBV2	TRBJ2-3	CASVEGQYTDTQYF	TGTGCCAGCGTCGAGGGCCAGTACACAGATACGCAGTATTTT
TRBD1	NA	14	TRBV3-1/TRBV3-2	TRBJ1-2	CASSQGTGGYGYTF	TGTGCCAGCAGCCAAGGGACAGGGGGTTATGGCTACACCTTC
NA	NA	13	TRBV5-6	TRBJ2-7	CASSRDTYYEQYF	TGTGCCAGCAGCCGGGACACTTACTACGAGCAGTACTTC
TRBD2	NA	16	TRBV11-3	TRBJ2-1	CASSPTGTSVWNEQFF	TGTGCCAGCAGCCCGACCGGGACTAGCGTTTGGAATGAGCAGTTCTTC
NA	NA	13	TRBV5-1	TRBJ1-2	CASSPDTLYGYTF	TGCGCCAGCAGCCCGGACACCCTCTATGGCTACACCTTC
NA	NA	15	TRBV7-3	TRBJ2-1	CASSLNLGSASEQFF	TGTGCCAGCAGCTTAAATCTTGGTAGCGCGTCTGAGCAGTTCTTC
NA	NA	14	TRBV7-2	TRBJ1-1	CASSLSGGETEAFF	TGTGCCAGCAGCTTAAGTGGTGGGGAGACTGAAGCTTTCTTT
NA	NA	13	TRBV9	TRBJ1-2	CASSSTEGYGYTF	TGTGCCAGCAGCTCCACAGAAGGTTATGGCTACACCTTC
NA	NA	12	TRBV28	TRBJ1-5	CASSSEYQPQHF	TGTGCCAGCAGTTCAGAATATCAGCCCCAGCATTTT
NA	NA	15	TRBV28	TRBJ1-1	CASSLGLYVQSEAFF	TGTGCCAGCAGTTTGGGACTCTATGTGCAGTCTGAAGCTTTCTTT
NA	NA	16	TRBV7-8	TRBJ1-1	CASSLGYYGKPTEAFF	TGTGCCAGCAGCTTAGGATACTACGGGAAACCAACTGAAGCTTTCTTT
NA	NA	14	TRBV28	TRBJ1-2	CASSSGPGNYGYTF	TGTGCCAGCAGTTCGGGCCCAGGGAACTATGGCTACACCTTC
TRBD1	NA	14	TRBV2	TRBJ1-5	CASSESTGGQPQHF	TGTGCCAGCAGTGAGTCGACAGGGGGGCAGCCCCAGCATTTT
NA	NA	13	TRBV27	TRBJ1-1	CASRPPADTEAFF	TGTGCCAGCAGGCCCCCAGCGGACACTGAAGCTTTCTTT
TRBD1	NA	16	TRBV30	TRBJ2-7	CAWSSGQGRISYEQYF	TGTGCCTGGAGTTCGGGACAGGGCAGGATTTCCTACGAGCAGTACTTC
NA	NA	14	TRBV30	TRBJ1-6	CAWSVSQYNSPLHF	TGTGCCTGGAGTGTGTCACAGTATAATTCACCCCTCCACTTT
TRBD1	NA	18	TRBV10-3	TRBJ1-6	CAISESGRGRFQSPSLHF	TGTGCCATCAGTGAGTCTGGTAGGGGGCGCTTCCAATCCCCATCCCTCCACTTT
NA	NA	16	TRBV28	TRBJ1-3	CASSLPQGSSGNTIYF	TGTGCCAGCAGTTTACCCCAGGGTTCCTCTGGAAACACCATATATTTT
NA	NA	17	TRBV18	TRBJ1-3	CASSPPTGPFSGNTIYF	TGTGCCAGCTCACCACCGACAGGTCCTTTCTCTGGAAACACCATATATTTT
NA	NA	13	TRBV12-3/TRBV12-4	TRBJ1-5	CASTTGSRQPQHF	TGTGCCAGCACCACAGGGTCGCGACAGCCCCAGCATTTT
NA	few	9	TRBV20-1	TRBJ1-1	CGAGDEAFF	TGCGGGGCGGGGGATGAAGCTTTCTTT
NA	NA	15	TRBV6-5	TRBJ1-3	CASSYSGTSGNTIYF	TGTGCCAGCAGTTACTCGGGGACATCTGGAAACACCATATATTTT
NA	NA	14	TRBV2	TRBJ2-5	CASKQGQGQETQYF	TGTGCCAGCAAACAGGGTCAGGGTCAAGAGACCCAGTACTTC
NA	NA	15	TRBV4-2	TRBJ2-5	CASSQDGQRLETQYF	TGTGCCAGCAGCCAAGACGGACAGAGATTAGAGACCCAGTACTTC
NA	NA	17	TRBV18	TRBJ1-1	CASSPLSLGSFGSEAFF	TGTGCCAGCTCACCACTTTCTCTTGGGTCATTCGGGTCTGAAGCTTTCTTT